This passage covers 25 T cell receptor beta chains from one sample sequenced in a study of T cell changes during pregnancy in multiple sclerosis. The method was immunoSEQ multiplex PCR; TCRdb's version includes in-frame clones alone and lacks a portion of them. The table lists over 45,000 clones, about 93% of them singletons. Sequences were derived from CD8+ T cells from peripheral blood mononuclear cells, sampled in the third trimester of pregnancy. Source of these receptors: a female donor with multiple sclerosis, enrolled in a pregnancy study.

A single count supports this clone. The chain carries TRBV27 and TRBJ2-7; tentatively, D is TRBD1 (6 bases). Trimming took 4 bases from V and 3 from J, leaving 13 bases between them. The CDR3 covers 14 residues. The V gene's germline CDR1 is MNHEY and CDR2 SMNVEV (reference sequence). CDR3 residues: CASSSTGTGYEQYF. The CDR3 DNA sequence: TGTGCCAGCAGTTCGACAGGTACGGGCTACGAGCAGTACTTC.

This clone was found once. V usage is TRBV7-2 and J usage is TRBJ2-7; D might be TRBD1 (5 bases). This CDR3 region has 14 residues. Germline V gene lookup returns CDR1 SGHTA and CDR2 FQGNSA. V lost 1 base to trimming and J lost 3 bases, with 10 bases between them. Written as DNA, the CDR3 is TGTGCCAGCAGCTTAGTGGAAGGGGACTACGAGCAGTACTTC. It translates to CASSLVEGDYEQYF. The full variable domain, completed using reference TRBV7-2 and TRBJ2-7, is GAGVSQSPSNKVTEKGKDVELRCDPISGHTALYWYRQSLGQGLEFLIYFQGNSAPDKSGLPSDRFSAERTGGSVSTLTIQRTQQEDSAVYLCASSLVEGDYEQYFGPGTRLTVT.

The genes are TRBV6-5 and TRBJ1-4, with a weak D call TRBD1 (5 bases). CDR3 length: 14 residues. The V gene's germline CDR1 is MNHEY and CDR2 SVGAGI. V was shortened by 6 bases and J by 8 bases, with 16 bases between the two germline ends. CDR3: CASSPFGGYEKLFF. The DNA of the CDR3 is TGTGCCAGCAGCCCATTTGGGGGGTACGAAAAACTGTTTTTT.

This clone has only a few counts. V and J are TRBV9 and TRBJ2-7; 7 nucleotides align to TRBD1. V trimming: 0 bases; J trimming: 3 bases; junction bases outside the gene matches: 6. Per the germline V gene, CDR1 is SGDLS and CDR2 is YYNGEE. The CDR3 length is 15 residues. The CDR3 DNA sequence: TGTGCCAGCAGCGTAGGCGACAGGGATTACTACGAGCAGTACTTC. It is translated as CASSVGDRDYYEQYF.

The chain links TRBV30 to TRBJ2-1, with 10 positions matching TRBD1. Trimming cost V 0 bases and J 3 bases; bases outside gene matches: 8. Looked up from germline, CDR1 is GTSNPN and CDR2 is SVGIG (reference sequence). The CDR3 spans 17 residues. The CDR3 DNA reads TGTGCCTGGAGTGTAAGGCCTTGGGACAGGGGCTACAATGAGCAGTTCTTC. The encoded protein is CAWSVRPWDRGYNEQFF.

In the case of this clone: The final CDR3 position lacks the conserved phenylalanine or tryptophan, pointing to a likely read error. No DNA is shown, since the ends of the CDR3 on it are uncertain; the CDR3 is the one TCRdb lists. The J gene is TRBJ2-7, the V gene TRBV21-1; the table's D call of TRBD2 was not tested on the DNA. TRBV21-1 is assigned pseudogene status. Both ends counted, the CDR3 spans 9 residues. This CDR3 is CASSKIGGT.

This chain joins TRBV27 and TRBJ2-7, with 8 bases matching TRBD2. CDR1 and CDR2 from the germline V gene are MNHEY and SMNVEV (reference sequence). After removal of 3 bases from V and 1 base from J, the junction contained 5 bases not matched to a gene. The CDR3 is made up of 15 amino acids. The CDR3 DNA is TGTGCCAGCAGTTTGGCGGCTAGCGGGTCCTACGAGCAGTACTTC. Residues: CASSLAASGSYEQYF.

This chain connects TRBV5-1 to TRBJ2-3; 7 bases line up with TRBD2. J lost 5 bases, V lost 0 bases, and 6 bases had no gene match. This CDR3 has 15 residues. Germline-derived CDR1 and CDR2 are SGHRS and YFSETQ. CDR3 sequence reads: CASSLGEGSGDTQYF. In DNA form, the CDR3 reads TGCGCCAGCAGCTTGGGGGAGGGGTCCGGAGATACGCAGTATTTT.

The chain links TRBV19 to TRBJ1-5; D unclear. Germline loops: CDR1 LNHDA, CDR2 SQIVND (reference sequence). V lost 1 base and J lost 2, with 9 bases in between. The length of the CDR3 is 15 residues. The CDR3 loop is CASSIGTQGNQPQHF. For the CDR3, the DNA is TGTGCCAGTAGTATAGGGACTCAAGGCAATCAGCCCCAGCATTTT.

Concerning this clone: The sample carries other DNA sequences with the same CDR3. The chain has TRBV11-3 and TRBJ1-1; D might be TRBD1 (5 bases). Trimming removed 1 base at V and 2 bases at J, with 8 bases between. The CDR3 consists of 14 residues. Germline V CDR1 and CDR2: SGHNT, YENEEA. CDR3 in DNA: TGTGCCAGCAGCTTAGCAGGGCTTAACACTGAAGCTTTCTTT. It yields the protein CASSLAGLNTEAFF.

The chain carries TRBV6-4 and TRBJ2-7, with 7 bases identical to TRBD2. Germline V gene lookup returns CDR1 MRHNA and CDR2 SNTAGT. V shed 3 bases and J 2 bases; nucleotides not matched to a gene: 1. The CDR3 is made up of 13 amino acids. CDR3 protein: CASSEGGTYEQYF. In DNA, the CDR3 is TGTGCCAGCAGTGAGGGGGGGACCTACGAGCAGTACTTC.

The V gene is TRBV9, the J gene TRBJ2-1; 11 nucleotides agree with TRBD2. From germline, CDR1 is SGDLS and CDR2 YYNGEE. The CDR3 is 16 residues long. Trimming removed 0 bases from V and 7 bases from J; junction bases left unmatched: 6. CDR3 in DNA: TGTGCCAGCAGCGTAGTCACTAGCGGGAGCACGAATGAGCAGTTCTTC. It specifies CASSVVTSGSTNEQFF. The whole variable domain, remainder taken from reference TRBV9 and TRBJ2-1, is DSGVTQTPKHLITATGQRVTLRCSPRSGDLSVYWYQQSLDQGLQFLIQYYNGEERAKGNILERFSAQQFPDLHSELNLSSLELGDSALYFCASSVVTSGSTNEQFFGPGTRLTVL.

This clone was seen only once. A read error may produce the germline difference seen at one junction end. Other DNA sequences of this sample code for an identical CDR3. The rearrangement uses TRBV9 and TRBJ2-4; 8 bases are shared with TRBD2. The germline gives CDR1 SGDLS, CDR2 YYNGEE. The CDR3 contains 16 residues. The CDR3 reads CASSPPGGEAKNIQYF. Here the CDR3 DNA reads TGTGCCAGCAGCCCCCCGGGAGGGGAAGCCAAAAACATTCAGTACTTT.

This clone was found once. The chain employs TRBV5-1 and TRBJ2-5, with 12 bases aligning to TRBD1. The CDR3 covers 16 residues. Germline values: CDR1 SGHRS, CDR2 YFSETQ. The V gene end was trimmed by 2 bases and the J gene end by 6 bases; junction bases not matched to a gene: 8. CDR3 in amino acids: CASSFSGTGGRQTQYF. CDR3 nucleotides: TGCGCCAGCAGCTTCTCCGGGACAGGGGGCCGTCAGACCCAGTACTTC.

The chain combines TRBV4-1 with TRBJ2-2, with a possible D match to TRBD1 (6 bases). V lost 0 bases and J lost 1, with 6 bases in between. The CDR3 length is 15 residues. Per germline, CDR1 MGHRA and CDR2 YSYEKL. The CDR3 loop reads CASSQDRGNTGELFF. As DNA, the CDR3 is TGCGCCAGCAGCCAAGACAGGGGGAACACCGGGGAGCTGTTTTTT.

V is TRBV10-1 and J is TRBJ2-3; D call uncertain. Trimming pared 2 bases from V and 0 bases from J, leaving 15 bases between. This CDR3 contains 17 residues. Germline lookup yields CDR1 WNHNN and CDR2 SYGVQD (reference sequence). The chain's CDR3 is CASSEIRSKISTDTQYF. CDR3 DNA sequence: TGCGCCAGCAGTGAGATCAGGTCGAAAATTAGCACAGATACGCAGTATTTT.

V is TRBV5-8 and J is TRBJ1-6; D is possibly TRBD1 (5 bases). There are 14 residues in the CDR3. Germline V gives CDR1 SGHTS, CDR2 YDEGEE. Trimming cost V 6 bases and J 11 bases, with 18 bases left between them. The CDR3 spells CASTWPPGRTPLHF. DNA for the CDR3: TGTGCCAGCACCTGGCCCCCAGGGCGGACACCCCTCCACTTT.

CDR3 loop: CASALNPIAGDEQFF. CDR3 DNA: TGTGCCAGCGCCTTGAACCCCATAGCCGGGGATGAGCAGTTCTTC. The V and J genes are TRBV4-2 and TRBJ2-1, with D tentatively TRBD2 (5 bases). V was clipped by 8 bases and J by 8 bases, with 22 bases between them. CDR3 length equals 15 residues. Germline-derived CDR1 and CDR2 are LGHNA and YNFKEQ.

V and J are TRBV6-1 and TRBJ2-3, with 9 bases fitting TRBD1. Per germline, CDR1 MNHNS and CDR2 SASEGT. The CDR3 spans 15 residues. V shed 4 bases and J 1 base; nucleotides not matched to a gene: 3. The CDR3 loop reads CASSGDRVGTDTQYF. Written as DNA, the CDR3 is TGTGCCAGCAGTGGGGACAGGGTTGGCACAGATACGCAGTATTTT.

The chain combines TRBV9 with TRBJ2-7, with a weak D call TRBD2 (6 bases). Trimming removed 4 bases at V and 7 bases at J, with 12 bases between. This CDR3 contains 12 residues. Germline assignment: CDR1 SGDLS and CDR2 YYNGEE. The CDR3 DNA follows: TGTGCCAGCAGCCCCGGTCGGGGGGAGCAGTACTTC. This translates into CASSPGRGEQYF.

For the CDR3, the DNA is TGTGCCAGCTCACCATTGAGCGGAGTAGCGGGACTTGAGGGTCCGGGCGAGCAGTACTTC. Its translation: CASSPLSGVAGLEGPGEQYF. The J gene is TRBJ2-7, the V gene TRBV18; 8 positions match TRBD2. Looked up from germline, CDR1 is KGHSH and CDR2 is LQKENI. CDR3 length equals 20 residues. The junction had 24 bases not matched to a gene; V was cut back by 2 bases and J by 6 bases.

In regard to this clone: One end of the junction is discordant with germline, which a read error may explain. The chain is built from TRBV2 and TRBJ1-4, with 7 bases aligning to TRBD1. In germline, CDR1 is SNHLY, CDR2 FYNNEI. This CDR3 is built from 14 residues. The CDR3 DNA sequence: TGTGCCAGCAGCGAAGGGGGCTCTTACGAAAAACTGTTTTTT. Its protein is CASSEGGSYEKLFF.

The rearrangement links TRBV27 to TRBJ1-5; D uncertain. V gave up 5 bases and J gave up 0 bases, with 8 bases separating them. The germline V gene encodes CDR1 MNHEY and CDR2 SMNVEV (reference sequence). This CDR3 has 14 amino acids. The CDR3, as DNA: TGTGCCAGCAGTCCCCAGTTTAGCAATCAGCCCCAGCATTTT. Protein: CASSPQFSNQPQHF.

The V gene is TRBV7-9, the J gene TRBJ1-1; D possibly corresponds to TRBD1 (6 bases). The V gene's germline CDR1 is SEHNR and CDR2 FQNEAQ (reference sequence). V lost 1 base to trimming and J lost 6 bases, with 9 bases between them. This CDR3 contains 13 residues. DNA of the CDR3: TGTGCCAGCAGCTTAGAGGGACACCCTGAAGCTTTCTTT. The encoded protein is CASSLEGHPEAFF.

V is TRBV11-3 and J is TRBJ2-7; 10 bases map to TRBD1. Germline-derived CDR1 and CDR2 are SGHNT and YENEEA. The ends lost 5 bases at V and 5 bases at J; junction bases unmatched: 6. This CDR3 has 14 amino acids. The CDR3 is CASSMGQGFDEQYF. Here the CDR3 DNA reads TGTGCCAGCAGCATGGGACAGGGGTTCGACGAGCAGTACTTC. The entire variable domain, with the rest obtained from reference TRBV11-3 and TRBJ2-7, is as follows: EAGVVQSPRYKIIEKKQPVAFWCNPISGHNTLYWYLQNLGQGPELLIRYENEEAVDDSQLPKDRFSAERLKGVDSTLKIQPAELGDSAVYLCASSMGQGFDEQYFGPGTRLTVT.